Listed here are 25 T cell receptor beta chains from one sample, sequenced in a study of OX40 agonist ivuxolimab in advanced cancers. The repertoire was sequenced with immunoSEQ multiplex PCR; TCRdb's copy has only in-frame clones and lacks some. The sample lists around 70,000 clones; around 81% were seen once. The sequences come from CD4+ or CD8+ T cells sorted from blood, collected in a trial of the OX40 agonist ivuxolimab. These receptor sequences come from an adult with an advanced solid tumor such as melanoma, head and neck, liver or kidney cancer.

The chain employs TRBV9 and TRBJ1-5; D perhaps matches TRBD1 (6 bases). The CDR3 loop spans 14 amino acids. Between the trimmed V and J ends, which lost 4 bases and 4 bases, there was a span of 12 bases. CDR1 and CDR2 from the germline V gene are SGDLS and YYNGEE. This CDR3 reads CASSFGQSNQPQHF. The CDR3 nucleotides are TGTGCCAGCAGCTTTGGACAGTCGAATCAGCCCCAGCATTTT.

The chain is built from TRBV5-1 and TRBJ2-1, with D possibly being TRBD1 (5 bases). Germline assignment: CDR1 SGHRS and CDR2 YFSETQ. The CDR3 sequence is 12 residues long. Between the trimmed V and J ends, which lost 5 bases and 5 bases, there was a span of 8 bases. CDR3 sequence: CASRDNHNEQFF. As DNA, the CDR3 is TGCGCCAGCAGGGACAACCACAATGAGCAGTTCTTC.

The CDR3: CASSFFTPGRTEAFF. CDR3 coding DNA: TGTGCCAGCAGTTTCTTTACCCCCGGACGCACTGAAGCTTTCTTT. This chain links TRBV28 with TRBJ1-1, with unresolved D. The CDR3 totals 15 residues. V lost 3 bases to trimming and J lost 4 bases, with 15 bases between them. CDR1 and CDR2 (germline): MDHEN, SYDVKM.

The J gene is TRBJ2-7, the V gene TRBV7-6; D gene ambiguous. The CDR3 loop spans 12 amino acids. V dropped 2 bases and J dropped 4 bases, with 6 bases sitting between them. Germline lookup yields CDR1 SGHVS and CDR2 FNYEAQ. The DNA for the CDR3 is TGTGCCAGCAGCTTATTCAGTTACGAGCAGTACTTC. This codes for CASSLFSYEQYF.

The chain carries TRBV13 and TRBJ2-2; D gene uncertain. The CDR3 runs 13 residues. V dropped 5 bases and J dropped 6 bases, with 10 bases sitting between them. Germline V gene sequence: CDR1 PRHDT, CDR2 FYEKMQ (reference sequence). The CDR3 nucleotides read TGTGCCAGCAGCCCGCCGCTTGCCGGGGAGCTGTTTTTT. This codes for CASSPPLAGELFF.

This rearrangement joins TRBV6-5 to TRBJ2-1; D possibly uses TRBD1 or TRBD2 (5 bases each). V shed 9 bases and J shed 8 bases, with 20 bases lying between them. The length of the CDR3 is 14 residues. CDR1 and CDR2 (germline): MNHEY, SVGAGI. The CDR3 is CASTRDVYPHEQFF. Written as DNA, the CDR3 is TGTGCCAGTACCCGGGACGTGTATCCCCATGAGCAGTTCTTC.

The CDR3 sequence: CASSATGSFEAFF. Written as DNA, the CDR3 is TGCGCCAGCAGTGCGACAGGGAGTTTTGAAGCTTTCTTT. The chain joins TRBV23-1 to TRBJ1-1; 7 positions match TRBD1. TRBV23-1 is noted as an ORF with a role that remains uncertain. V shed 5 bases and J 7 bases; nucleotides not matched to a gene: 7. The CDR3 loop spans 13 amino acids.

The chain carries TRBV28 and TRBJ1-5, with D perhaps TRBD1 (5 bases). Trimming stripped 6 bases from V and 7 bases from J, with 16 bases between. The CDR3 runs 14 residues. Germline CDR1 and CDR2: MDHEN and SYDVKM. CDR3 sequence (DNA): TGTGCCAGCAGCAGGGCCCTCGCTGGGCAGCCCCAGCATTTT. This sequence encodes CASSRALAGQPQHF.

This chain links TRBV9 with TRBJ2-3; D gene uncertain. Germline loops: CDR1 SGDLS, CDR2 YYNGEE. The CDR3 extends over 14 amino acids. V was shortened by 2 bases and J by 4 bases, with 11 bases between the two germline ends. The CDR3 spells CASSVRHQADTQYF. The DNA of the CDR3 is TGTGCCAGCAGCGTTCGACATCAGGCAGATACGCAGTATTTT.

The V gene is TRBV6-5, the J gene TRBJ2-2; 7 nucleotides agree with TRBD2. V gave up 5 bases and J gave up 1 base; unmatched junction bases: 4. Germline CDR1 and CDR2: MNHEY and SVGAGI. The CDR3 loop spans 15 amino acids. CDR3 bases: TGTGCCAGCAGTCGTTCTAGCGGGAACACCGGGGAGCTGTTTTTT. Translation: CASSRSSGNTGELFF.

This clone was observed a few times. Here the CDR3 DNA reads TGTGCCAGCAGCCCGCCGGGACCACGGAGCACAGATACGCAGTATTTT. Protein product: CASSPPGPRSTDTQYF. V and J are TRBV7-6 and TRBJ2-3; either TRBD1 or TRBD2 may supply D (5 bases each). The CDR3 spans 16 residues. V shed 5 bases and J shed 0 bases, with 15 bases lying between them. In germline, CDR1 is SGHVS, CDR2 FNYEAQ. The full variable domain, in which reference TRBV7-6 and TRBJ2-3 provide the parts outside the CDR3, is GAGVSQSPRYKVTKRGQDVALRCDPISGHVSLYWYRQALGQGPEFLTYFNYEAQQDKSGLPNDRFSAERPEGSISTLTIQRTEQRDSAMYRCASSPPGPRSTDTQYFGPGTRLTVL.

The genes are TRBV18 and TRBJ2-5; 9 positions agree with TRBD2. Trimming removed 6 bases from V and 4 bases from J; junction bases left unmatched: 18. CDR1 and CDR2 (germline): KGHSH, LQKENI. This CDR3 contains 18 residues. The CDR3 region is CASSRGLGLAKEAETQYF. CDR3 bases: TGTGCCAGCTCGAGGGGCCTTGGACTAGCGAAGGAGGCAGAGACCCAGTACTTC. Complete variable domain (other parts from reference TRBV18 and TRBJ2-5): NAGVMQNPRHLVRRRGQEARLRCSPMKGHSHVYWYRQLPEEGLKFMVYLQKENIIDESGMPKERFSAEFPKEGPSILRIQQVVRGDSAAYFCASSRGLGLAKEAETQYFGPGTRLLVL.

This rearrangement joins TRBV30 to TRBJ2-7; D unresolved. The CDR3 extends over 14 amino acids. V gave up 0 bases and J gave up 1 base, with 10 bases separating them. Germline values: CDR1 GTSNPN, CDR2 SVGIG (reference sequence). The CDR3 DNA reads as TGTGCCTGGAGTGTATGGCCAGTTTCCTACGAGCAGTACTTC. Amino acids: CAWSVWPVSYEQYF.

This chain uses TRBV6-5 with TRBJ2-7; a weak D match, TRBD2 (7 bases). Per the germline V gene, CDR1 is MNHEY and CDR2 is SVGAGI. The CDR3 runs 15 residues. The germline V and J ends were trimmed by 0 bases and 0 bases, with 9 bases remaining between them. DNA of the CDR3: TGTGCCAGCAGTTACTCAGGGGGGGGCTCCTACGAGCAGTACTTC. It codes for CASSYSGGGSYEQYF.

The rearrangement joins TRBV28 to TRBJ2-1; 9 bases are a match to TRBD2. CDR3 length: 14 residues. V trimming: 7 bases; J trimming: 9 bases; junction bases outside the gene matches: 10. Germline V gives CDR1 MDHEN, CDR2 SYDVKM. In DNA form, the CDR3 reads TGTGCCAGCATCGCGGGGGGGCCTAGCGGTGAGCAGTTCTTC. Its protein product is CASIAGGPSGEQFF.

The chain combines TRBV27 with TRBJ2-7, with a tentative D call TRBD2 (5 bases). Germline values: CDR1 MNHEY, CDR2 SMNVEV (reference sequence). The ends were cut back, 4 bases at V and 2 bases at J, with 15 bases in the middle. This CDR3 has 15 residues. The CDR3 is CASSSSPWATYEQYF. As DNA, the CDR3 is TGTGCCAGCAGTTCTAGCCCTTGGGCAACCTACGAGCAGTACTTC.

The chain carries TRBV5-4 and TRBJ1-1; 8 positions agree with TRBD1. Germline V lookup: CDR1 SGHNT, CDR2 YYREEE (reference sequence). After removal of 4 bases from V and 5 bases from J, the junction contained 7 bases not matched to a gene. This CDR3 comprises 14 residues. The CDR3 nucleotides read TGTGCCAGCAGCCCAAGGACAGGGACTACTGAAGCTTTCTTT. It is translated as CASSPRTGTTEAFF.

V and J are TRBV28 and TRBJ2-7; 9 bases match TRBD2. J lost 0 bases, V lost 8 bases, and 5 bases had no gene match. CDR1 MDHEN and CDR2 SYDVKM come from the germline V gene. The CDR3 consists of 14 residues. The DNA for the CDR3 is TGTGCCAGCTTGGCTAGCGGGGCCTCCTACGAGCAGTACTTC. It specifies CASLASGASYEQYF. Drawing the rest from reference TRBV28 and TRBJ2-7, the complete variable domain is DVKVTQSSRYLVKRTGEKVFLECVQDMDHENMFWYRQDPGLGLRLIYFSYDVKMKEKGDIPEGYSVSREKKERFSLILESASTNQTSMYLCASLASGASYEQYFGPGTRLTVT.

The chain has TRBV7-9 and TRBJ2-5, with 7 bases aligning to TRBD2. Germline V gene lookup returns CDR1 SEHNR and CDR2 FQNEAQ (reference sequence). With V trimmed by 5 bases and J by 5 bases, 2 bases remained unmatched. The CDR3 runs 12 residues. The CDR3, as DNA: TGTGCCAGCAGCCAGGGAGGGGAGACCCAGTACTTC. As protein: CASSQGGETQYF.

The chain recombines TRBV6-1 with TRBJ1-2; unclear D gene. Trimming removed 6 bases at V and 7 bases at J, with 9 bases between. The CDR3 sequence is 11 residues long. Germline CDR1 and CDR2: MNHNS and SASEGT. The DNA for the CDR3 is TGTGCCAGCAGCCACAATCTTGGCTACACCTTC. It translates to CASSHNLGYTF.

This sequence joins TRBV5-8 and TRBJ2-6; 7 nucleotides agree with TRBD1. V gave up 3 bases and J gave up 4 bases; unmatched junction bases: 4. CDR1 and CDR2 from the germline V gene are SGHTS and YDEGEE. The CDR3 loop spans 15 amino acids. The CDR3 is CASSSTGFGANVLTF. The CDR3 nucleotides are TGTGCCAGCAGCTCGACAGGGTTCGGGGCCAACGTCCTGACTTTC. Combining the CDR3 with reference TRBV5-8 and TRBJ2-6 gives the whole variable domain EAGVTQSPTHLIKTRGQQATLRCSPISGHTSVYWYQQALGLGLQFLLWYDEGEERNRGNFPPRFSGRQFPNYSSELNVNALELEDSALYLCASSSTGFGANVLTFGAGSRLTVL.

CDR3 sequence: CASSKTRTSGRTSTDTQYF. The CDR3 bases are TGTGCCAGCAGCAAAACCCGGACTAGCGGGAGAACTAGCACAGATACGCAGTATTTT. The genes are TRBV11-2 and TRBJ2-3, with 13 bases identical to TRBD2. Trimming cost V 5 bases and J 0 bases; bases outside gene matches: 11. Germline CDR1 and CDR2: SGHAT and FQNNGV. The CDR3 loop spans 19 amino acids.

The chain has TRBV15 and TRBJ2-1; no clear D gene. V was pared by 4 bases and J by 0 bases, with 4 bases between. Germline V gene sequence: CDR1 LNHNV, CDR2 YYDKDF (reference sequence). CDR3 length: 13 residues. CDR3 nucleotides: TGTGCCACCAGCAAGGGCTCCTACAATGAGCAGTTCTTC. Residues: CATSKGSYNEQFF. The full variable domain, in which reference TRBV15 and TRBJ2-1 provide the parts outside the CDR3, is DAMVIQNPRYQVTQFGKPVTLSCSQTLNHNVMYWYQQKSSQAPKLLFHYYDKDFNNEADTPDNFQSRRPNTSFCFLDIRSPGLGDTAMYLCATSKGSYNEQFFGPGTRLTVL.

CDR3 in DNA: TGTGCCAGCAGAACCTGGGGCCCGAACACCGGGGAGCTGTTTTTT. Residues: CASRTWGPNTGELFF. The V gene is TRBV28, the J gene TRBJ2-2; D is perhaps TRBD1 (5 bases). V lost 6 bases and J lost 0, with 11 bases in between. This CDR3 is built from 15 residues. Germline V CDR1 and CDR2: MDHEN, SYDVKM.

The chain is built from TRBV11-2 and TRBJ2-1; D is possibly TRBD2 (6 bases). CDR3 length equals 15 residues. Germline V gives CDR1 SGHAT, CDR2 FQNNGV. V lost 3 bases to trimming and J lost 0 bases, with 9 bases between them. In DNA form, the CDR3 reads TGTGCCAGCAGCTTCTTCGGGGGCTCCTACAATGAGCAGTTCTTC. It translates to CASSFFGGSYNEQFF.